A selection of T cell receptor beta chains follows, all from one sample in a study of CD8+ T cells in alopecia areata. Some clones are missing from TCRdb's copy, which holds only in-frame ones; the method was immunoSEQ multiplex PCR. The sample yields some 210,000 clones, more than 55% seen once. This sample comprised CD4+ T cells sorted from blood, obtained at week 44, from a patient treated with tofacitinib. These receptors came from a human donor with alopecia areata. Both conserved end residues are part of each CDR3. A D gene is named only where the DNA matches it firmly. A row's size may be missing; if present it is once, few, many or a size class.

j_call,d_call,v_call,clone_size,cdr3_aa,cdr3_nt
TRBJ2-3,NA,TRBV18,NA,CASSPEGGEGTDTQYF,TGTGCCAGCTCACCAGAAGGAGGGGAGGGCACAGATACGCAGTATTTT
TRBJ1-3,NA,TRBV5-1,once,CASSEGGSPGNTIYF,TGCGCCAGCAGCGAAGGGGGTTCCCCTGGAAACACCATATATTTT
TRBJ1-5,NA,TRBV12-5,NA,CASGLLRQPQHF,TGTGCTAGTGGTTTGCTCCGTCAGCCCCAGCATTTT
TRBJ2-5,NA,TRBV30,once,CAWNGRVGETQYF,TGTGCCTGGAATGGCAGGGTAGGAGAGACCCAGTACTTC
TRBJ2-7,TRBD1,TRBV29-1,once,CSVAGGAGLYEQYF,TGCAGCGTTGCAGGGGGCGCAGGGCTTTACGAGCAGTACTTC
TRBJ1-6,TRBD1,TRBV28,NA,CASSSGQDNSPLHF,TGTGCCAGCAGTTCCGGACAGGATAATTCACCCCTCCACTTT
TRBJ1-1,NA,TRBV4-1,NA,CASSQANLVAVGNTEAFF,TGCGCCAGCAGCCAAGCCAACCTCGTCGCGGTGGGGAACACTGAAGCTTTCTTT
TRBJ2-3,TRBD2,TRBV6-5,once,CASSYGRGGEDTQYF,TGTGCCAGCAGTTACGGGAGGGGCGGGGAAGATACGCAGTATTTT
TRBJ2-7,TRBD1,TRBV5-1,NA,CASSLTGDYEQYF,TGCGCCAGCAGCTTAACAGGGGACTACGAGCAGTACTTC
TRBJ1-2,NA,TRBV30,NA,CAWAGDTNYGYTF,TGTGCCTGGGCGGGGGACACCAACTATGGCTACACCTTC
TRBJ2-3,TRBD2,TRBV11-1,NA,CASSPGLAKADTQYF,TGTGCCAGCAGCCCCGGACTAGCGAAGGCAGATACGCAGTATTTT
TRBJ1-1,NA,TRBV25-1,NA,CASSGRANTEAFF,TGTGCCAGCAGTGGAAGGGCGAACACTGAAGCTTTCTTT
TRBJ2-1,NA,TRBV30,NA,CAWSARRTNKNEQFF,TGTGCCTGGAGTGCCCGCAGGACGAATAAGAATGAGCAGTTCTTC
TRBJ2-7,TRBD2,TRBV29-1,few,CSVRTSGGSYEQYF,TGCAGCGTGCGAACTAGCGGGGGTTCCTACGAGCAGTACTTC
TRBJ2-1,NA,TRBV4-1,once,CASSQEMYNEQFF,TGCGCCAGCAGCCAAGAGATGTACAATGAGCAGTTCTTC
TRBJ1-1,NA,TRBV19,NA,CASINGRPNTEAFF,TGTGCCAGTATTAATGGCAGGCCCAACACTGAAGCTTTCTTT
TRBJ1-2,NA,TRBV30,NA,CAWSVQGTYGYTF,TGTGCCTGGAGTGTTCAGGGAACCTATGGCTACACCTTC
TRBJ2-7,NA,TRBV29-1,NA,CSVEDQGGVGEQYF,TGCAGCGTTGAAGACCAGGGGGGAGTGGGCGAGCAGTACTTC
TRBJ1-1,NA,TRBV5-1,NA,CASSLGFRVTEAFF,TGCGCCAGCAGCTTGGGTTTCAGGGTCACTGAAGCTTTCTTT
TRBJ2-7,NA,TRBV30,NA,CAWRKPSVRDSSYEQYF,TGTGCCTGGAGAAAACCCTCCGTCCGAGACAGTTCCTACGAGCAGTACTTC
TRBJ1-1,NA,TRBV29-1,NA,CSVVELMNTEAFF,TGCAGCGTTGTAGAGTTAATGAACACTGAAGCTTTCTTT
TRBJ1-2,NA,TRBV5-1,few,CASSLEASRDYGYTF,TGCGCCAGCAGCTTGGAGGCATCAAGGGACTATGGCTACACCTTC
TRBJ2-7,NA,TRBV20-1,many,CSASRGYEQYF,TGCAGTGCTAGTCGGGGATACGAGCAGTACTTC
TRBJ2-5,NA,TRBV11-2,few,CASSLGGAETQYF,TGTGCCAGCAGCTTAGGGGGGGCAGAGACCCAGTACTTC
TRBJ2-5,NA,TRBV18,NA,CATQSGVIGEETQYF,TGTGCCACCCAATCGGGGGTCATCGGCGAAGAGACCCAGTACTTC